These T cell receptor beta chains were read from a single sample in a study of identical twins. TCRdb re-called the 5' RACE reads through MiXCR, storing one row per CDR3 protein. The data hold hundreds of thousands of distinct CDR3 sequences, with 8% to 9% observed a single time. The sample was also linked to a second study, of yellow fever vaccine responses in identical twins.

The sample was PBMCs. The receptors here all came from a woman under 30 in good health. Each CDR3 is given with its conserved first and last residue. A D gene is named only where the DNA matches it firmly. Where a row states a size, it is once, few, many or the class of an expanded clone; other rows omit it.

size	D	V	J	CDR3	DNA
NA	TRBD2	TRBV20-1	TRBJ2-3	CSARSTGGPGGTDTQYF	TGCAGTGCTAGATCTACGGGGGGGCCTGGTGGCACAGATACGCAGTATTTT
few	NA	TRBV12-5	TRBJ1-2	CASGPDGHGPGYTF	TGTGCTAGTGGCCCGGACGGCCATGGTCCAGGCTACACCTTC
NA	NA	TRBV27	TRBJ2-3	CASLSLGGLTDTQYF	TGTGCCAGCCTCTCACTCGGGGGGCTCACAGATACGCAGTATTTT
few	NA	TRBV28	TRBJ2-7	CASSKTGTPYEQYF	TGTGCCAGCAGTAAAACCGGGACCCCCTACGAGCAGTACTTC
NA	NA	TRBV7-2	TRBJ2-1	CASSSDSQWEQFF	TGTGCCAGCAGCTCGGACTCGCAATGGGAGCAGTTCTTC
NA	TRBD2	TRBV7-2	TRBJ2-1	CASSSGLAGVLPFF	TGTGCCAGCAGCTCCGGACTAGCGGGAGTGCTTCCGTTCTTC
few	TRBD1	TRBV5-1	TRBJ2-7	CASSRGRDRGSYEQYF	TGCGCCAGCAGCCGTGGTCGGGACAGGGGGTCGTACGAGCAGTACTTC
NA	TRBD2	TRBV11-2	TRBJ2-7	CASSGGTSSYEQYF	TGTGCCAGCAGCGGGGGGACTAGCAGCTACGAGCAGTACTTC
many	NA	TRBV27	TRBJ2-6	CASSPWTPSSGANVLTF	TGTGCCAGCAGTCCCTGGACACCTAGCTCTGGGGCCAACGTCCTGACTTTC
NA	NA	TRBV7-9	TRBJ2-1	CASSPRDFNEQFF	TGTGCCAGCAGCCCCCGGGACTTCAATGAGCAGTTCTTC
NA	NA	TRBV6-5	TRBJ2-1	CASSYSRKGGNEQFF	TGTGCCAGCAGTTACTCGAGAAAAGGGGGGAATGAGCAGTTCTTC
many	NA	TRBV29-1	TRBJ2-1	CIVLRDYNEQFF	TGCATCGTCCTGAGGGACTACAATGAGCAGTTCTTC
few	TRBD1	TRBV7-9	TRBJ1-1	CASSTSGTDKNTEAFF	TGTGCCAGCAGCACCTCCGGGACAGATAAGAACACTGAAGCTTTCTTT
few	TRBD2	TRBV14	TRBJ2-1	CASSFDGGIGPPFF	TGTGCCAGCAGCTTTGACGGGGGGATCGGGCCCCCGTTCTTC
many	TRBD2	TRBV28	TRBJ2-3	CASSLSSGTDTQYF	TGTGCCAGCAGCTTATCTAGCGGAACAGATACGCAGTATTTT
NA	NA	TRBV20-1	TRBJ2-1	CSCTGTGEGDEQFF	TGCAGTTGCACCGGGACTGGCGAGGGCGATGAGCAGTTCTTC
few	NA	TRBV20-1	TRBJ2-1	CSATMGVWDNEQFF	TGCAGTGCTACTATGGGAGTTTGGGACAATGAGCAGTTCTTC
NA	NA	TRBV18	TRBJ2-2	CASRTLAIQNTGELFF	TGTGCCAGCCGAACCTTAGCGATTCAGAACACCGGGGAGCTGTTTTTT
many	NA	TRBV28	TRBJ1-3	CASSLTDYSGNTIYF	TGTGCCAGCAGTTTAACAGACTACTCTGGAAACACCATATATTTT
many	NA	TRBV24-1	TRBJ2-2	CATSEQGATGELFF	TGTGCCACCAGTGAACAGGGAGCCACCGGGGAGCTGTTTTTT
NA	TRBD1	TRBV29-1	TRBJ2-7	CSVAPGQITSYEQYF	TGCAGCGTGGCCCCGGGACAGATCACCTCCTACGAGCAGTACTTC
few	NA	TRBV20-1	TRBJ2-5	CSAPSGRIQETQYF	TGCAGTGCTCCATCCGGACGGATTCAAGAGACCCAGTACTTC
few	TRBD2	TRBV2	TRBJ2-7	CASSLTSGPSEQYF	TGTGCCAGCAGCTTGACTAGCGGGCCCAGCGAGCAGTACTTC
NA	TRBD1	TRBV15	TRBJ2-4	CATSRGGTANIQYF	TGTGCCACCAGCAGAGGAGGGACAGCCAACATTCAGTACTTC
many	NA	TRBV9	TRBJ1-2	CASSVGGGYTF	TGTGCCAGCAGCGTAGGGGGGGGCTACACCTTC
many	TRBD1	TRBV28	TRBJ2-2	CASSGQANTGELFF	TGTGCCAGCAGTGGACAGGCGAACACCGGGGAGCTGTTTTTT
few	NA	TRBV7-3	TRBJ2-3	CASSLSGMGDTQYF	TGTGCCAGCAGCTTAAGCGGGATGGGGGATACGCAGTATTTT
NA	NA	TRBV30	TRBJ2-7	CAWSDRAAYEQYF	TGTGCCTGGAGTGACAGGGCGGCCTACGAGCAGTACTTC
NA	TRBD2	TRBV20-1	TRBJ2-1	CSARPAGSGGYNEQFF	TGCAGTGCTAGACCCGCCGGGAGCGGGGGCTACAATGAGCAGTTCTTC
few	NA	TRBV7-9	TRBJ2-2	CASSHPGLPQNTGELFF	TGTGCCAGCAGCCACCCAGGGTTGCCGCAGAACACCGGGGAGCTGTTTTTT
few	NA	TRBV20-1	TRBJ2-1	CSAQPTLGSYNEQFF	TGCAGTGCCCAGCCAACCCTGGGCTCCTACAATGAGCAGTTCTTC
NA	TRBD2	TRBV7-8	TRBJ2-7	CASSLKGAGFSYEQYF	TGTGCCAGCAGCTTGAAAGGAGCGGGGTTCTCCTACGAGCAGTACTTC
many	TRBD1	TRBV6-5	TRBJ2-1	CASSYSGQAYSYNEQFF	TGTGCCAGCAGTTACTCGGGACAGGCATACTCCTACAATGAGCAGTTCTTC
few	NA	TRBV5-1	TRBJ2-3	CASSVRVGGTDTQYF	TGCGCCAGCAGCGTCCGGGTCGGGGGCACAGATACGCAGTATTTT
few	TRBD1	TRBV24-1	TRBJ2-3	CATRDRGPTDTQYF	TGTGCCACCAGGGACAGGGGGCCCACAGATACGCAGTATTTT